This TCR beta chain was sequenced in a study of blood T cells in healthy people across ages. The authors ran a second PCR of about 7 to 11 cycles using a sample-barcoded 5' primer and a J-beta primer mix. TCRdb re-derived calls from the 5' RACE reads in MiXCR, one entry per CDR3 protein. The sample consists of around 990,000 distinct CDR3 sequences, less than 25% of them appearing once. This CDR3 region has 13 residues. Germline V lookup: CDR1 MNHNS, CDR2 SASEGT. V was pared by 6 bases and J by 4 bases, with 3 bases of the junction left unmatched. These same data were also listed under a study on T cells of mothers and their children.

The receptor's source is a girl aged 2 to 9 in good health. The sequencing sample was made of blood. The gene calls are TRBV6-1 and TRBJ2-5; 9 bases fit TRBD1. CDR3 DNA: TGTGCCAGCAGGCACAGGGGGCGAGAGACCCAGTACTTC. Residues: CASRHRGRETQYF.